This TCR beta chain was sequenced during a study of blood T cell repertoires in COVID-19. Study-level background: Samples of COVID-19 (acute and convalescent) were obtained from the United States, Italy and Spain.

CDR3 length: 13 residues. With 2 bases clipped from V and 5 bases from J, the junction kept 5 bases outside the gene matches. Germline values: CDR1 SQVTM, CDR2 ANQGSEA. In the authors' workflow: Amplification of reference gene primers was used by the study to estimate nucleated cell counts. TCRdb's table, derived via immunoSEQ multiplex PCR, lists solely in-frame clones and lacks some. V and J calls and clone size come straight from that table; D and trimming were deduced from the DNA. The sample lists 87,000 or so clones, about 90% occurring once. The chain combines TRBV29-1 with TRBJ2-7; 8 positions agree with TRBD1. This TCR was recovered from a man aged 18-30 years with COVID-19, enrolled during active disease. The sequencing sample was made of peripheral blood. DNA for the CDR3: TGCAGCGTTGAACGGGACAGGCCCCACGAGCAGTACTTC. Its translation is CSVERDRPHEQYF.